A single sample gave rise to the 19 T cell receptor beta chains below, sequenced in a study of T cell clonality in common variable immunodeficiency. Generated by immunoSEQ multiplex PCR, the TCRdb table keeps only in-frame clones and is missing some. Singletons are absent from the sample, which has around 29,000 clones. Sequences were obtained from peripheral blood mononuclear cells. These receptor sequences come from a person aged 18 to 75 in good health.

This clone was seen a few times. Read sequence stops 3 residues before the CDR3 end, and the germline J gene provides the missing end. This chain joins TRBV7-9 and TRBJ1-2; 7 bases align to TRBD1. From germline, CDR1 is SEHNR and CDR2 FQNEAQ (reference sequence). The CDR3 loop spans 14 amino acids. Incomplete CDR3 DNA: TGTGCCAGCAGCACGGACAGGCCTCACAACGAC. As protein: CASSTDRPHND. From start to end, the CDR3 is CASSTDRPHNDYTF.

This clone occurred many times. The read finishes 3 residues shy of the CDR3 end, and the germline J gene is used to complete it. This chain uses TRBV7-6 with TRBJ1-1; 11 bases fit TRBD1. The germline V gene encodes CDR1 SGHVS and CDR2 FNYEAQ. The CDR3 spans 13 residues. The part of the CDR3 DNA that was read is TGTGCCAGCAGCCGGGACAGGGGGAGAGAA. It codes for CASSRDRGRE. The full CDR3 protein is CASSRDRGREAFF.

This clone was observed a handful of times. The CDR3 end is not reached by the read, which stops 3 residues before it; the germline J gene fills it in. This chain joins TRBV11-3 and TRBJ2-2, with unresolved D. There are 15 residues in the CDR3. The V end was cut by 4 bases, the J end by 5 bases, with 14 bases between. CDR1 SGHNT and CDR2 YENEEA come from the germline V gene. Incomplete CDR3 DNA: TGTGCCAGCAGCTCTAGTGTGGGTATGACCGGGGAG. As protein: CASSSSVGMTGE. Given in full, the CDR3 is CASSSSVGMTGELFF.

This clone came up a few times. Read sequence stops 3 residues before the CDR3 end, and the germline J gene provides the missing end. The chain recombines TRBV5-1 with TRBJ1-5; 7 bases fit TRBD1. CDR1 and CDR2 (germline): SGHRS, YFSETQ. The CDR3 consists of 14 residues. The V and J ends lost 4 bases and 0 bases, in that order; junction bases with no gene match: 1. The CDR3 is CASSRDSSNQPQHF. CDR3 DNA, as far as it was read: TGCGCCAGCAGCAGGGACAGTAGCAATCAGCCC.

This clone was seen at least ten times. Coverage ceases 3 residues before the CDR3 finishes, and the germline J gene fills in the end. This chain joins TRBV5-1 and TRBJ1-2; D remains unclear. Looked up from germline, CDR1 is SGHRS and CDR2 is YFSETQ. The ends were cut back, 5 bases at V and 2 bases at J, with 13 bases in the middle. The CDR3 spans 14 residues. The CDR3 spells CASRVDTVNYGYTF. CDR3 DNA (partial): TGCGCCAGCAGAGTGGATACAGTAAACTATGGC.

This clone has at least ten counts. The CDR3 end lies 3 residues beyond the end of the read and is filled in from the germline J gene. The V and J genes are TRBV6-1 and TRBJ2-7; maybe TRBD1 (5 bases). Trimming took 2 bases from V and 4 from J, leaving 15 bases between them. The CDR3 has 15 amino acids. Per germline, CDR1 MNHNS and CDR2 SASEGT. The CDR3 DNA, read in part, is TGTGCCAGCAGTGAACGCCAGGGTTCGACTTACGAG. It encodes CASSERQGSTYE. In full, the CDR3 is CASSERQGSTYEQYF.

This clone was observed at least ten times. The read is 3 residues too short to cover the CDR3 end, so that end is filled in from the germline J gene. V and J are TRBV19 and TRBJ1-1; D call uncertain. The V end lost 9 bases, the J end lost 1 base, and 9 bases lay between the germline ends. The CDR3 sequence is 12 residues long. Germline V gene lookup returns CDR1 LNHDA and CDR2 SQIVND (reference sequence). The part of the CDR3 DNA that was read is TGTGCCAGCAGGTTTTCGAACACTGAA. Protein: CASRFSNTE. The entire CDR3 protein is CASRFSNTEAFF. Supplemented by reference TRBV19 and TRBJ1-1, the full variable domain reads DGGITQSPKYLFRKEGQNVTLSCEQNLNHDAMYWYRQDPGQGLRLIYYSQIVNDFQKGDIAEGYSVSREKKESFPLTVTSAQKNPTAFYLCASRFSNTEAFFGQGTRLTVV.

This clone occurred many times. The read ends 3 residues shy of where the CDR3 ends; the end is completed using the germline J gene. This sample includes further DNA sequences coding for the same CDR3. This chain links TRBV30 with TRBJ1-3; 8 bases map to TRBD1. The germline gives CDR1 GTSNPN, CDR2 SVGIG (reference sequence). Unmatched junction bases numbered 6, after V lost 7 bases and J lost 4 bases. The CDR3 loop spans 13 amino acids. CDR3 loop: CASDRGLGNTIYF. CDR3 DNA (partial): TGTGCCTCCGACAGGGGTTTAGGAAACACC.

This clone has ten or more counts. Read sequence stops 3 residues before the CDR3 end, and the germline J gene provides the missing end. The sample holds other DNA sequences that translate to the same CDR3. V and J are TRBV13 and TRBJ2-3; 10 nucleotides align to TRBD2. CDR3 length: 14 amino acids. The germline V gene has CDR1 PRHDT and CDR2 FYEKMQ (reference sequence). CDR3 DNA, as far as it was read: TGTGCCAGCAGCACGTCTGGGACTAGCGTCTCG. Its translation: CASSTSGTSVS. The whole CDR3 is CASSTSGTSVSQYF.

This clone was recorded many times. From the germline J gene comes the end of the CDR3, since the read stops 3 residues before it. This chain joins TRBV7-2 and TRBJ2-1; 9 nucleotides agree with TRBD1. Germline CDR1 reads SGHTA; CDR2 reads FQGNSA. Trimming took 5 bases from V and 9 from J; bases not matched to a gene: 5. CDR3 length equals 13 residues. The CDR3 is CASSRDRGTEQFF. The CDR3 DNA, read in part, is TGTGCCAGCAGCCGAGACAGGGGGACTGAG.

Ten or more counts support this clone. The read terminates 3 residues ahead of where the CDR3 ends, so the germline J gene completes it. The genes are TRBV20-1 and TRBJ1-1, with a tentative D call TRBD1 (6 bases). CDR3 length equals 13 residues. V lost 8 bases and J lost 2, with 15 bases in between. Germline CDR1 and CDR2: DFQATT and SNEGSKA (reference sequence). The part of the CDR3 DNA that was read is TGCAGTACCAGGAGGGGGAGAAACACTGAA. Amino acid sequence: CSTRRGRNTE. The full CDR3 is CSTRRGRNTEAFF.

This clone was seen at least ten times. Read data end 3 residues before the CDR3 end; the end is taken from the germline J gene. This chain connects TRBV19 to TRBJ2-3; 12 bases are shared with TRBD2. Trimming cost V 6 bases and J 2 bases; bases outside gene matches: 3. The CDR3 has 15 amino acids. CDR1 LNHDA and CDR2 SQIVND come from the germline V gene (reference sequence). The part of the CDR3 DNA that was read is TGTGCCAGTAGCTGGACTAGCGGGGACACAGATACG. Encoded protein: CASSWTSGDTDT. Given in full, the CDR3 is CASSWTSGDTDTQYF.

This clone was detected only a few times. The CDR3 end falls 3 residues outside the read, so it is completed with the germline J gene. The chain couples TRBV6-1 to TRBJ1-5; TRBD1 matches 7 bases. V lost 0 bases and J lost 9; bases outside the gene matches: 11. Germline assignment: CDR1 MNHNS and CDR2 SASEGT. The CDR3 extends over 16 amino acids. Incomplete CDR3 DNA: TGTGCCAGCAGTGAAGCAAGCGGAGACAGGGATCGGCCC. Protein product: CASSEASGDRDRP. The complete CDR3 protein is CASSEASGDRDRPQHF.

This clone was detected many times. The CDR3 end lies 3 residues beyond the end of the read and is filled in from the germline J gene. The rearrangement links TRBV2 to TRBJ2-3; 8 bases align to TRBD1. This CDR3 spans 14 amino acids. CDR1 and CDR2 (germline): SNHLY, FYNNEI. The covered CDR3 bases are TGTGCCAGCAGTAGGGACAGGAACAGAGGGACG. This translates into CASSRDRNRGT. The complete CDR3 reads CASSRDRNRGTQYF.

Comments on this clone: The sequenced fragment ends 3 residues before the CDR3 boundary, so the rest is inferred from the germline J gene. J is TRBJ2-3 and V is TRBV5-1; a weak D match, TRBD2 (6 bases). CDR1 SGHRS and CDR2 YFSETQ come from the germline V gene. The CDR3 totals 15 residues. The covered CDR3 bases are TGCGCCAGCAGCCCGGTGGGGGGTGGCCAAGAGACG. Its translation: CASSPVGGGQET. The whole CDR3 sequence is CASSPVGGGQETQYF.

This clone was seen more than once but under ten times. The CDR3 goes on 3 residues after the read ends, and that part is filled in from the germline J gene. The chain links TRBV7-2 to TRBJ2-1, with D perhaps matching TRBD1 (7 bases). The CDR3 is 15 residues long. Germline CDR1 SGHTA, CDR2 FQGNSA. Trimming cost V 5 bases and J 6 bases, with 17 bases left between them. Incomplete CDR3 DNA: TGTGCCAGCAGCCGTCAGGGGGGAGCCGGCAATGAG. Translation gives CASSRQGGAGNE. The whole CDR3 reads CASSRQGGAGNEQFF.

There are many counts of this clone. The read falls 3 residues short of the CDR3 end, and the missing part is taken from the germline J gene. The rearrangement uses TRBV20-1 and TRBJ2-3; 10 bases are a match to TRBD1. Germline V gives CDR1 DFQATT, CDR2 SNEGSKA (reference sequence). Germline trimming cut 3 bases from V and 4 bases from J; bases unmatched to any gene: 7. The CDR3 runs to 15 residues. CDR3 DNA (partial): TGCAGTGCTAGGGCGGGACAGGGGAAAGCAGATACG. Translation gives CSARAGQGKADT. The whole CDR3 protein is CSARAGQGKADTQYF.

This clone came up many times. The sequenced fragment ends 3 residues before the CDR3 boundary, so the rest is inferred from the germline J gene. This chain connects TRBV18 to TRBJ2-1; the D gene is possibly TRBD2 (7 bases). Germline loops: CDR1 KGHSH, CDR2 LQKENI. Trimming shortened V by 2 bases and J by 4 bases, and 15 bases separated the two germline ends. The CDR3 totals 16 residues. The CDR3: CASSPITGGRYNEQFF. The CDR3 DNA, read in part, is TGTGCCAGCTCACCAATCACCGGGGGGCGGTACAATGAG.

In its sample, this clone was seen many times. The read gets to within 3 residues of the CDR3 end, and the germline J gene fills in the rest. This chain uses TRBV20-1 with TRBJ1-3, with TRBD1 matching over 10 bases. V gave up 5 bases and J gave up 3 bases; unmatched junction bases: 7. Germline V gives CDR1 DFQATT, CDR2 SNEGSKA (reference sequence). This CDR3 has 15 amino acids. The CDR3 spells CSAPDRGSFGNTIYF. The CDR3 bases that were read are TGCAGTGCTCCGGACAGGGGGAGTTTTGGAAACACC.